This T cell receptor beta chain was obtained from a study of cytomegalovirus exposure and HLA in healthy donors. This CDR3 is built from 12 residues. Between the trimmed V and J ends, which lost 8 bases and 7 bases, there was a span of 14 bases. The germline gives CDR1 MNHEY, CDR2 SMNVEV (reference sequence). This PCR relied on a set of 60 Vbeta primers and 13 Jbeta primers. Sequenced by immunoSEQ multiplex PCR; TCRdb stores in-frame clones only, minus some. This listing includes 150,000 to 200,000 clones. Sample: PBMCs. V is TRBV27 and J is TRBJ1-2; possibly TRBD1 for D (5 bases). This clonotype was obtained from a young woman in good health and CMV-seropositive. CDR3 residues: CASSQGIGGYTF. CDR3 coding DNA: TGTGCCAGCTCCCAGGGAATCGGTGGCTACACCTTC.